This T cell receptor (beta chain) originates from a study of blood T cell repertoires in COVID-19. The CDR3 loop spans 15 amino acids. Germline assignment: CDR1 KGHSH and CDR2 LQKENI. V lost 6 bases to trimming and J lost 6 bases; unmatched junction nucleotides: 10. Profiling relied on immunoSEQ multiplex PCR, and the TCRdb table lists in-frame clones only, not all of them. In the table there are roughly 100,000 clones, roughly 84% of which are singletons. The source of this sequence is a human donor in a cohort sampled during active COVID-19. The sample taken for sequencing was peripheral blood. V usage is TRBV18 and J usage is TRBJ2-7, with TRBD1 identical over 11 bases. In nucleotides, the CDR3 is TGTGCCAGCTCGTTTGGACAGGGGGCGGTTGGCGAGCAGTACTTC. Translating gives CASSFGQGAVGEQYF.